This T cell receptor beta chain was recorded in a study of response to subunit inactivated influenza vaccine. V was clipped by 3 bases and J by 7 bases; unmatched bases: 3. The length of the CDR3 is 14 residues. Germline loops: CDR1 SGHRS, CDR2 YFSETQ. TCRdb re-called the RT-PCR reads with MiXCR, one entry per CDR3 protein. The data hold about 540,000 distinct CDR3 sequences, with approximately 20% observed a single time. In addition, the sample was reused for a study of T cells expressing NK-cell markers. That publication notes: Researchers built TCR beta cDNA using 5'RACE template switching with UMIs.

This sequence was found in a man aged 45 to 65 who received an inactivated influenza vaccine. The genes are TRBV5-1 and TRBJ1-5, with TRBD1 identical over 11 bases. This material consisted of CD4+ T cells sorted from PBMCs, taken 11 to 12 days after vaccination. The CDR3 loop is CASSWGQGEQPQHF. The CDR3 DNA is TGCGCCAGCAGCTGGGGACAGGGGGAACAGCCCCAGCATTTT. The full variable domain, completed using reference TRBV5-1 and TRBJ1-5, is KAGVTQTPRYLIKTRGQQVTLSCSPISGHRSVSWYQQTPGQGLQFLFEYFSETQRNKGNFPGRFSGRQFSNSRSEMNVSTLELGDSALYLCASSWGQGEQPQHFGDGTRLSIL.